Below are 21 T cell receptor beta chains sequenced from a single sample in a study of shared clonotypes between healthy human individuals. Data came from immunoSEQ multiplex PCR; TCRdb stores just in-frame clones and leaves some out. The table shows 2 million or so clones, with roughly 94% occurring only once. The sample was naive CD4+ T cells sorted from blood. Sample subset: CD45RA+ positively selected. Receptors were obtained from a man aged 18 to 35 in good health.

V is TRBV5-1 and J is TRBJ2-5; TRBD1 is a possible D gene (6 bases). Germline V gives CDR1 SGHRS, CDR2 YFSETQ. The CDR3 runs 14 residues. With 4 bases removed from V and 4 bases from J, the gap between germline ends came to 14 bases. The CDR3 reads CASSPPGRGETQYF. The CDR3, as DNA: TGCGCCAGCAGCCCCCCAGGCAGGGGAGAGACCCAGTACTTC. Looking up the rest from reference TRBV5-1 and TRBJ2-5 gives the full variable domain: KAGVTQTPRYLIKTRGQQVTLSCSPISGHRSVSWYQQTPGQGLQFLFEYFSETQRNKGNFPGRFSGRQFSNSRSEMNVSTLELGDSALYLCASSPPGRGETQYFGPGTRLLVL.

V gene TRBV28 combines with J gene TRBJ2-2; D assignment may be TRBD1 or TRBD2 (5 bases each). Trimming stripped 8 bases from V and 5 bases from J, with 12 bases between. This CDR3 is built from 13 residues. CDR1 and CDR2 (germline): MDHEN, SYDVKM. The CDR3 nucleotides are TGTGCCAGCGGACGGGGCCCAACCGGGGAGCTGTTTTTT. This sequence encodes CASGRGPTGELFF. The entire variable domain, with the rest obtained from reference TRBV28 and TRBJ2-2, is as follows: DVKVTQSSRYLVKRTGEKVFLECVQDMDHENMFWYRQDPGLGLRLIYFSYDVKMKEKGDIPEGYSVSREKKERFSLILESASTNQTSMYLCASGRGPTGELFFGEGSRLTVL.

The rearrangement uses TRBV29-1 and TRBJ1-1, with D possibly TRBD1 on 6 matching bases. The germline V and J ends were trimmed by 6 bases and 0 bases, with 14 bases remaining between them. The CDR3 sequence is 14 residues long. Germline CDR1 and CDR2: SQVTM and ANQGSEA. The CDR3 region has the DNA TGCAGCGTCCTCGAACAGGGACTGAACACTGAAGCTTTCTTT. Translating gives CSVLEQGLNTEAFF. Using reference TRBV29-1 and TRBJ1-1 for the parts outside the CDR3, the full variable domain is SAVISQKPSRDICQRGTSLTIQCQVDSQVTMMFWYRQQPGQSLTLIATANQGSEATYESGFVIDKFPISRPNLTFSTLTVSNMSPEDSSIYLCSVLEQGLNTEAFFGQGTRLTVV.

This rearrangement joins TRBV5-1 to TRBJ1-2; 9 nucleotides line up with TRBD1. After removal of 3 bases from V and 4 bases from J, the junction contained 10 bases not matched to a gene. The germline V gene encodes CDR1 SGHRS and CDR2 YFSETQ. This CDR3 has 16 amino acids. CDR3 DNA: TGCGCCAGCAGCTGGGAACCGGGACAGGGAATCTATGGCTACACCTTC. Protein: CASSWEPGQGIYGYTF.

This chain connects TRBV4-1 to TRBJ2-3; 7 nucleotides line up with TRBD1. Germline assignment: CDR1 MGHRA and CDR2 YSYEKL. There are 18 residues in the CDR3. The ends lost 3 bases at V and 2 bases at J; junction bases unmatched: 14. This chain's CDR3 is CASSQHTGQAGSTDTQYF. As DNA, the CDR3 is TGCGCCAGCAGCCAGCATACCGGACAGGCCGGGTCCACAGATACGCAGTATTTT.

This clone has a handful of counts. The sample holds other DNA sequences that translate to the same CDR3. This chain uses TRBV5-1 with TRBJ2-7; unclear D gene. The CDR3 contains 13 residues. CDR1 and CDR2 (germline): SGHRS, YFSETQ. Trimming shortened V by 0 bases and J by 2 bases, and 6 bases separated the two germline ends. The CDR3 nucleotides are TGCGCCAGCAGCTTGGAGGCAGCCTACGAGCAGTACTTC. Its translation: CASSLEAAYEQYF.

The genes are TRBV6-6 and TRBJ2-7, with D possibly being TRBD1 (6 bases). V lost 6 bases to trimming and J lost 2 bases, with 14 bases between them. Germline CDR1 reads MNHNY; CDR2 reads SVGAGI (reference sequence). The CDR3 has 14 amino acids. The CDR3 DNA reads as TGTGCCAGCAGAGCTACAGGGTCCGCCTACGAGCAGTACTTC. It codes for CASRATGSAYEQYF.

V is TRBV9 and J is TRBJ2-3, with 8 bases matching TRBD2. This CDR3 region has 17 residues. The V gene's germline CDR1 is SGDLS and CDR2 YYNGEE. Trimming removed 0 bases from V and 1 base from J; junction bases left unmatched: 7. CDR3 nucleotide sequence: TGTGCCAGCAGCGTAGGCCCCGGGACTAGTGGCACAGATACGCAGTATTTT. The encoded protein is CASSVGPGTSGTDTQYF.

As regards this clone: The same CDR3 arises from other DNA sequences in this sample as well. The V gene is TRBV7-9, the J gene TRBJ1-4, with D possibly TRBD1 on 6 matching bases. Per germline, CDR1 SEHNR and CDR2 FQNEAQ (reference sequence). This CDR3 is built from 14 residues. Trimming shortened V by 1 base and J by 4 bases, and 7 bases separated the two germline ends. CDR3 in DNA: TGTGCCAGCAGCTTAGGGGGGCTTAATGAAAAACTGTTTTTT. Translation gives CASSLGGLNEKLFF.

The chain couples TRBV18 to TRBJ2-5, with unresolved D. V dropped 1 base and J dropped 3 bases, with 9 bases sitting between them. This CDR3 spans 14 amino acids. Per germline, CDR1 KGHSH and CDR2 LQKENI. As DNA, the CDR3 is TGTGCCAGCTCACCACAGGTGACCAAAGAGACCCAGTACTTC. It is translated as CASSPQVTKETQYF.

The rearrangement links TRBV10-2 to TRBJ1-4; D remains unclear. V was trimmed by 0 bases and J by 8 bases, leaving 13 bases between them. This CDR3 region has 15 residues. CDR1 WSHSY and CDR2 SAAADI come from the germline V gene. The CDR3 loop is CASSESQIGGEKLFF. The DNA of the CDR3 is TGCGCCAGCAGTGAGTCGCAGATAGGAGGGGAAAAACTGTTTTTT.

The J gene is TRBJ2-5, the V gene TRBV2; D is uncertain. The CDR3 is made up of 12 amino acids. CDR1 and CDR2 from the germline V gene are SNHLY and FYNNEI. V lost 3 bases and J lost 4, with 6 bases in between. The CDR3 region has the DNA TGTGCCAGCAGTGATAATCGAGAGACCCAGTACTTC. Amino acid sequence: CASSDNRETQYF.

The chain joins TRBV29-1 to TRBJ2-7; tentatively, D is TRBD1 (6 bases). CDR3 length: 14 residues. Per germline, CDR1 SQVTM and CDR2 ANQGSEA. V shed 7 bases and J shed 1 base, with 17 bases lying between them. CDR3 in amino acids: CSATKTGESYEQYF. The CDR3 DNA follows: TGCAGCGCCACTAAGACAGGAGAATCCTACGAGCAGTACTTC.

This clone has only one observation. This chain links TRBV5-6 with TRBJ2-7; 10 nucleotides align to TRBD1. Germline V lookup: CDR1 SGHDT, CDR2 YYEEEE. V dropped 4 bases and J dropped 3; count of bases not matched to a gene: 13. This CDR3 has 17 amino acids. CDR3 amino acids: CASSRNRGTGVVYEQYF. The DNA for the CDR3 is TGTGCCAGCAGCCGAAACCGCGGGACAGGGGTCGTCTACGAGCAGTACTTC.

The CDR3 DNA follows: TGTGCCAGCAGTTACCCCCAGGACAGGGGACAGACCCAGTACTTC. It translates to CASSYPQDRGQTQYF. V usage is TRBV6-5 and J usage is TRBJ2-5, with 9 bases that match TRBD1. In germline, CDR1 is MNHEY, CDR2 SVGAGI. The junction had 7 bases not matched to a gene; V was cut back by 2 bases and J by 6 bases. The CDR3 has 15 residues.

This clone was detected ten times or more. This specimen includes other DNA sequences encoding the same CDR3. The V call is TRBV30, the J call TRBJ2-6, with D unclear. Trimming shortened V by 2 bases and J by 1 base, and 6 bases separated the two germline ends. This CDR3 has 14 residues. The germline gives CDR1 GTSNPN, CDR2 SVGIG (reference sequence). The CDR3 loop reads CAWSRTSGANVLTF. The CDR3 coding sequence is TGTGCCTGGAGTAGAACATCTGGGGCCAACGTCCTGACTTTC.

V and J are TRBV4-1 and TRBJ2-4; D gene uncertain. Trimming pared 3 bases from V and 0 bases from J, leaving 15 bases between. This CDR3 is 17 amino acids long. Germline V gene data show CDR1 as MGHRA and CDR2 as YSYEKL. CDR3 nucleotide sequence: TGCGCCAGCAGCCACTCGCCGGGTGAAGGAGCCAAAAACATTCAGTACTTC. It translates to CASSHSPGEGAKNIQYF.

The chain links TRBV19 to TRBJ1-3, with D perhaps matching TRBD1 (5 bases). Trimming stripped 7 bases from V and 0 bases from J, with 13 bases between. The CDR3 totals 15 residues. Germline loops: CDR1 LNHDA, CDR2 SQIVND (reference sequence). In DNA, the CDR3 is TGTGCCAGTACCTCCAGGGTCTTCTCTGGAAACACCATATATTTT. It encodes CASTSRVFSGNTIYF.

On this clone itself: The identical CDR3 is also encoded by other nucleotide sequences in the sample. The chain is built from TRBV15 and TRBJ1-6, with D unresolved. Deletions cut 0 bases from V and 9 bases from J, with 9 bases between. There are 14 residues in the CDR3. CDR1 LNHNV and CDR2 YYDKDF come from the germline V gene (reference sequence). The CDR3 DNA sequence: TGTGCCACCAGCAGAGATCTCGGCGGTTCACCCCTCCACTTT. Protein sequence: CATSRDLGGSPLHF.

The chain is built from TRBV5-6 and TRBJ1-2, with D possibly matching TRBD1 (5 bases). Trimming took 0 bases from V and 8 from J, leaving 14 bases between them. The CDR3 length is 14 residues. Looked up from germline, CDR1 is SGHDT and CDR2 is YYEEEE. The CDR3 coding sequence is TGTGCCAGCAGCTTGGGTCGGGGACGAGACGGCTACACCTTC. This sequence encodes CASSLGRGRDGYTF.

The chain employs TRBV5-5 and TRBJ2-7; TRBD1 or TRBD2 may be the D gene (6 bases each). V was cut by 0 bases and J by 0 bases, with 16 bases left in between. This CDR3 contains 17 residues. Germline lookup yields CDR1 SGHKS and CDR2 YYEKEE (reference sequence). The CDR3 spells CASSLGDGGPSSYEQYF. CDR3 bases: TGTGCCAGCAGCTTGGGGGACGGGGGCCCCAGCTCCTACGAGCAGTACTTC.